The 10 T cell receptor beta chains given below trace back to one sample, sequenced in a study of cytotoxic CD8 clonotypes in ibrutinib-treated CLL. TCRdb's copy holds only in-frame clones and misses some; the assay was immunoSEQ multiplex PCR. The repertoire holds approximately 100,000 clones, with roughly three quarters as singletons. The sample was PBMCs, taken after 24 months of ibrutinib treatment. The receptors come from a human donor with chronic lymphocytic leukemia.

The chain employs TRBV21-1 and TRBJ2-7; the listed D gene, TRBD1, was not tested against the DNA. TRBV21-1 is reported as a pseudogene. The CDR3 loop spans 15 amino acids. The CDR3 sequence is CASSRDRGLSYEQYF. CDR3 DNA: TGTGCCAGCAGCCGGGACAGGGGCCTCTCCTACGAGCAGTACTTC.

V and J are TRBV10-1 and TRBJ2-5, with TRBD2 identical over 8 bases. Germline CDR1 and CDR2: WNHNN and SYGVQD (reference sequence). The CDR3 sequence is 16 residues long. The J segment lost 4 bases and the V segment lost 0 bases, leaving 7 bases of the junction unmatched. The CDR3 coding sequence is TGCGCCAGCAGTGAGTCCGAGCGGGGGCCCCGAGAGACCCAGTACTTC. It codes for CASSESERGPRETQYF.

This chain links TRBV5-6 with TRBJ1-1; D perhaps matches TRBD1 (5 bases). The germline CDR1 and CDR2 sequences are SGHDT and YYEEEE. Trimming shortened V by 4 bases and J by 5 bases, and 18 bases separated the two germline ends. The CDR3 spans 15 residues. CDR3 DNA sequence: TGTGCCAGCAGCCCACCCGGGGGTGGTAGGACTGAAGCTTTCTTT. Its protein is CASSPPGGGRTEAFF. Filled out from reference TRBV5-6 and TRBJ1-1, the complete variable domain reads DAGVTQSPTHLIKTRGQQVTLRCSPKSGHDTVSWYQQALGQGPQFIFQYYEEEERQRGNFPDRFSGHQFPNYSSELNVNALLLGDSALYLCASSPPGGGRTEAFFGQGTRLTVV.

CDR3 DNA: TGTGCCAGCAGCGGGTACCCCGGACAGCCCCAGCATTTT. Translating it yields CASSGYPGQPQHF. The chain carries TRBV11-2 and TRBJ1-5; D is unclear. This CDR3 has 13 residues. V was cut by 5 bases and J by 7 bases, with 12 bases left in between. CDR1 and CDR2 from the germline V gene are SGHAT and FQNNGV.

This clone is medium-sized within its sample. CDR3: CATSRTYGGNQPQHF. The CDR3 coding sequence is TGTGCCACCAGCAGAACCTATGGGGGGAATCAGCCCCAGCATTTT. The chain carries TRBV15 and TRBJ1-5, with a tentative D call TRBD1 (5 bases). Germline CDR1 and CDR2: LNHNV and YYDKDF (reference sequence). The CDR3 extends over 15 amino acids. V gave up 2 bases and J gave up 4 bases, with 12 bases separating them.

The CDR3 nucleotides read TGTGCCATCAGTGATTCCAGGGGTCAGTCCTACAATGAGCAGTTCTTC. Translated: CAISDSRGQSYNEQFF. V is TRBV10-3 and J is TRBJ2-1; possibly TRBD1 for D (6 bases). V was cut by 3 bases and J by 1 base, with 13 bases left in between. This CDR3 contains 16 residues. Germline lookup yields CDR1 ENHRY and CDR2 SYGVKD.

This sequence joins TRBV19 and TRBJ2-1, with TRBD2 matching 11 bases. Trimming took 2 bases from V and 8 from J; bases not matched to a gene: 2. Germline CDR1 LNHDA, CDR2 SQIVND (reference sequence). This CDR3 is 14 amino acids long. The CDR3 is CASSILAGGDEQFF. The CDR3 bases are TGTGCCAGTAGTATACTAGCGGGAGGCGATGAGCAGTTCTTC.

This clone has more than one count but fewer than ten. The V and J genes are TRBV10-1 and TRBJ2-7; TRBD2 is a possible D gene (5 bases). CDR3 length: 18 residues. V was shortened by 0 bases and J by 2 bases, with 20 bases between the two germline ends. Germline CDR1 is WNHNN and CDR2 is SYGVQD (reference sequence). CDR3: CASSESSRVRVYPYEQYF. The CDR3 nucleotides are TGCGCCAGCAGTGAGTCCTCGCGGGTAAGGGTTTATCCCTACGAGCAGTACTTC.

This clone has just one count. The chain recombines TRBV11-2 with TRBJ2-5; unclear D gene. The CDR3 is made up of 14 amino acids. Trimming took off 3 bases at V and 1 base at J, with 9 bases between the two ends. From germline, CDR1 is SGHAT and CDR2 FQNNGV. The CDR3 region is CASSFTESQETQYF. The DNA for the CDR3 is TGTGCCAGCAGCTTTACCGAGTCCCAAGAGACCCAGTACTTC.

The chain links TRBV28 to TRBJ1-1, with unresolved D. V lost 3 bases and J lost 2, with 7 bases in between. The germline CDR1 and CDR2 sequences are MDHEN and SYDVKM. This CDR3 has 13 amino acids. CDR3 amino acids: CASSFGPNTEAFF. The CDR3, as DNA: TGTGCCAGCAGTTTTGGTCCTAACACTGAAGCTTTCTTT.